This T cell receptor (beta chain) derives from a study of spatial heterogeneity in lung cancer. Findings of the study overall: Counts of expanded intratumoral alpha and beta TCRs tracked tumor mutation counts.

TCRdb re-analysed the 5' RACE reads in MiXCR, keeping a single row per CDR3 protein. Among nearly 15,000 distinct CDR3 sequences listed, under 7.5% were seen once. Described time point: sample taken at primary tumor resection. The germline V and J ends were trimmed by 2 bases and 9 bases, with 8 bases remaining between them. Germline CDR1 is SGHTA and CDR2 is FQGNSA. The CDR3 length is 12 residues. This clonotype was seen many times. No antigen is known for it. The rearrangement uses TRBV7-2 and TRBJ2-1; no reliable D call. The receptor's source is a male donor with early-stage non-small cell lung cancer. The sequences come from lung tumor tissue, collected at surgery. The CDR3 loop is CASSLMGFEQFF. CDR3 nucleotides: TGTGCCAGCAGCTTAATGGGGTTTGAGCAGTTCTTC. The entire variable domain, with the rest obtained from reference TRBV7-2 and TRBJ2-1, is as follows: GAGVSQSPSNKVTEKGKDVELRCDPISGHTALYWYRQSLGQGLEFLIYFQGNSAPDKSGLPSDRFSAERTGGSVSTLTIQRTQQEDSAVYLCASSLMGFEQFFGPGTRLTVL.